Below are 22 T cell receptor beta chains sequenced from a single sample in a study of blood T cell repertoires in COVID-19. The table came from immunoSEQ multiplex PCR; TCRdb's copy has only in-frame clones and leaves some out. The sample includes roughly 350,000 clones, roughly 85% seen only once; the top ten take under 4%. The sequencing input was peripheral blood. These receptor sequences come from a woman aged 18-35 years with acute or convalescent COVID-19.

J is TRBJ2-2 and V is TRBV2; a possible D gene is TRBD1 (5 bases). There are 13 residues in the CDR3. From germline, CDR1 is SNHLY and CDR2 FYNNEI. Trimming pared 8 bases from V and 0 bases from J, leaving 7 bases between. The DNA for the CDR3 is TGTGCCAGCGACAGAACGAACACCGGGGAGCTGTTTTTT. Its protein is CASDRTNTGELFF.

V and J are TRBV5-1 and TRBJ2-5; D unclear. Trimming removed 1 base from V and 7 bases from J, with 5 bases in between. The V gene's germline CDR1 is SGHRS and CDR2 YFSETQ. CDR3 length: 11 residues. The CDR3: CASSLPTTQYF. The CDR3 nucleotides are TGCGCCAGCAGCTTGCCTACGACCCAGTACTTC.

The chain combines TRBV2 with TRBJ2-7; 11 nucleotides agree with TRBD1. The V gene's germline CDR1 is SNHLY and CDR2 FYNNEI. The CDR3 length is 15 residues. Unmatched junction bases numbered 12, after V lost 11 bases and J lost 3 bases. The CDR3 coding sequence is TGTGCCTCTGTACGGACAGGGGGCGCAAACTACGAGCAGTACTTC. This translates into CASVRTGGANYEQYF.

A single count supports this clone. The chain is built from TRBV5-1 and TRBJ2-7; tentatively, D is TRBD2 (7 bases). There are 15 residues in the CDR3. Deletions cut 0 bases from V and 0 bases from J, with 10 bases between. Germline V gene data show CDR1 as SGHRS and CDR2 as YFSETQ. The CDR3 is CASSLAGGDSYEQYF. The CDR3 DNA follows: TGCGCCAGCAGCTTGGCGGGGGGCGACTCCTACGAGCAGTACTTC.

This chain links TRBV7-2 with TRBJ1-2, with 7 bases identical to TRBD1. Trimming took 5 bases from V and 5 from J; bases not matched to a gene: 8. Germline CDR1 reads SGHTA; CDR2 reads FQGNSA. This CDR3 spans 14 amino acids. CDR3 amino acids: CASSPGTVLYGYTF. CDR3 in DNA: TGTGCCAGCAGCCCCGGGACAGTACTATATGGCTACACCTTC.

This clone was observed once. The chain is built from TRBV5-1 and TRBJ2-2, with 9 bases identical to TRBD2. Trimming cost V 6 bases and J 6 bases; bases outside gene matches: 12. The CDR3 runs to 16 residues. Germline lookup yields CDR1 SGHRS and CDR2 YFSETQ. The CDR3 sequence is CASTYSGRMVAGELFF. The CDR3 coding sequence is TGCGCCAGCACCTATAGCGGGAGAATGGTCGCCGGGGAGCTGTTTTTT.

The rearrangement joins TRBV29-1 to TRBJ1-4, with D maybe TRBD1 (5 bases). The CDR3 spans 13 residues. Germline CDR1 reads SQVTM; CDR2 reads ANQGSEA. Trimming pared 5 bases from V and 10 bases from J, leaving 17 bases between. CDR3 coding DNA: TGCAGCGTTAGGGTGCAGGGTGAAGGAAAACTGTTTTTT. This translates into CSVRVQGEGKLFF.

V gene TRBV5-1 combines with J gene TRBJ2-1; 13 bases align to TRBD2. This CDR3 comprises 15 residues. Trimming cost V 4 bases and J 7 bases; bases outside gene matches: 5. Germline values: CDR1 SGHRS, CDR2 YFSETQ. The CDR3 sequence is CASSATSGRSNEQFF. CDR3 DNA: TGCGCCAGCAGCGCGACTAGCGGGAGGTCTAATGAGCAGTTCTTC.

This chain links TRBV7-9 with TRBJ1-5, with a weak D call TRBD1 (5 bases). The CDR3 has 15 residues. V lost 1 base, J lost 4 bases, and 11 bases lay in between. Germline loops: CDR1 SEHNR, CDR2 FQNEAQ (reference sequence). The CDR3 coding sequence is TGTGCCAGCAGCTTAGGGCAGGGAATTAATCAGCCCCAGCATTTT. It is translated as CASSLGQGINQPQHF.

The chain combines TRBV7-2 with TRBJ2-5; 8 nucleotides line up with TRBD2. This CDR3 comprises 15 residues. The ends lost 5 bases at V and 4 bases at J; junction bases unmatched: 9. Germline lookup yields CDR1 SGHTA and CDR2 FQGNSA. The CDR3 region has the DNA TGTGCCAGCAGCCCCGTAGGGACTAGTGGAGAGACCCAGTACTTC. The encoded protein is CASSPVGTSGETQYF.

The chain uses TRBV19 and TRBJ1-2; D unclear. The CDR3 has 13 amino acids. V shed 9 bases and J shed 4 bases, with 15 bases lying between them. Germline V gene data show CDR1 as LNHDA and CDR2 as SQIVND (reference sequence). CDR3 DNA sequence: TGTGCCAGCCGCTTTGGAGGGTCCTATGGCTACACCTTC. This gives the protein CASRFGGSYGYTF.

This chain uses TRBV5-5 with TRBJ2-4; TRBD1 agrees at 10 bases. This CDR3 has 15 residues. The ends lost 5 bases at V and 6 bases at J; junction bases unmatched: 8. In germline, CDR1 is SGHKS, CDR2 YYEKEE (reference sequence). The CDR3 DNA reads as TGTGCCAGCAGAGGCGGGACAGGGGACTTAAACATTCAGTACTTC. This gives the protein CASRGGTGDLNIQYF. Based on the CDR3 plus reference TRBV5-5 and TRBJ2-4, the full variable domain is DAGVTQSPTHLIKTRGQQVTLRCSPISGHKSVSWYQQVLGQGPQFIFQYYEKEERGRGNFPDRFSARQFPNYSSELNVNALLLGDSALYLCASRGGTGDLNIQYFGAGTRLSVL.

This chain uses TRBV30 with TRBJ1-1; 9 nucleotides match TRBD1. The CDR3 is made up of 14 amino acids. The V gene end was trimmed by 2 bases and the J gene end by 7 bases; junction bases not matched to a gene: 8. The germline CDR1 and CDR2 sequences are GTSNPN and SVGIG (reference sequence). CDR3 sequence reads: CAWSTTGTGNEAFF. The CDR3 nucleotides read TGTGCCTGGAGTACTACCGGGACAGGGAATGAAGCTTTCTTT.

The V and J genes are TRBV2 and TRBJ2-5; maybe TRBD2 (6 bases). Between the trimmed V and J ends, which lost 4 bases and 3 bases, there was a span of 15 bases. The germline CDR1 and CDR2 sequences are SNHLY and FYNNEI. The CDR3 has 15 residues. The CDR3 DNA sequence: TGTGCCAGCAGTGGAGTTGTGACTAGAGAAGAGACCCAGTACTTC. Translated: CASSGVVTREETQYF. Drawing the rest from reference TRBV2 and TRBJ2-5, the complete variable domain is EPEVTQTPSHQVTQMGQEVILRCVPISNHLYFYWYRQILGQKVEFLVSFYNNEISEKSEIFDDQFSVERPDGSNFTLKIRSTKLEDSAMYFCASSGVVTREETQYFGPGTRLLVL.

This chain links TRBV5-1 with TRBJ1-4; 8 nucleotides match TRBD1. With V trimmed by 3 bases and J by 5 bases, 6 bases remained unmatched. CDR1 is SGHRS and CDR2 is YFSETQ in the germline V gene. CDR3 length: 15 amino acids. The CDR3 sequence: CASSYTGGGNEKLFF. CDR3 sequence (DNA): TGCGCCAGCAGCTATACAGGGGGTGGGAATGAAAAACTGTTTTTT.

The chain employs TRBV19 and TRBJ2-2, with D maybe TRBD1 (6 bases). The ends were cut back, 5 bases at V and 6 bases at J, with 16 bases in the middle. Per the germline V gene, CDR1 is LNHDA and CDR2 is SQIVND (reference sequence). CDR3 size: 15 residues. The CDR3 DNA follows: TGTGCCAGTAGTCCGAGACAGGTGGGCGCCGGGGAGCTGTTTTTT. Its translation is CASSPRQVGAGELFF.

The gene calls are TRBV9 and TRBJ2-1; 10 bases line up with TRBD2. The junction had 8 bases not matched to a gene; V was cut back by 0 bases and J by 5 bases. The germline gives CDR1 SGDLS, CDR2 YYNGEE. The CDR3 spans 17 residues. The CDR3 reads CASSVGGGTSANNEQFF. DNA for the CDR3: TGTGCCAGCAGCGTAGGCGGCGGGACTAGCGCTAACAATGAGCAGTTCTTC.

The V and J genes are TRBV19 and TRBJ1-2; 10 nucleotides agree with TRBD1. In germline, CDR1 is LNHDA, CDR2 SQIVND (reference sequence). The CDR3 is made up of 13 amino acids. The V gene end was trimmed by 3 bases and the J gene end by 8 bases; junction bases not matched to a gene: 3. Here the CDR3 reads CASSIRQGAGYTF. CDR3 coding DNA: TGTGCCAGTAGTATTAGACAGGGGGCCGGCTACACCTTC.

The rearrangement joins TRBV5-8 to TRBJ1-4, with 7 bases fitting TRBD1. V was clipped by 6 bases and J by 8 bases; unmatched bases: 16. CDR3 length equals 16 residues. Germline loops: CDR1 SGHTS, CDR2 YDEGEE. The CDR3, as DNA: TGTGCCAGCAACCAACTCGACAGGGTATTCGGGGAAAAACTGTTTTTT. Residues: CASNQLDRVFGEKLFF. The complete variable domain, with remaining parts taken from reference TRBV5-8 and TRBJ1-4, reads EAGVTQSPTHLIKTRGQQATLRCSPISGHTSVYWYQQALGLGLQFLLWYDEGEERNRGNFPPRFSGRQFPNYSSELNVNALELEDSALYLCASNQLDRVFGEKLFFGSGTQLSVL.

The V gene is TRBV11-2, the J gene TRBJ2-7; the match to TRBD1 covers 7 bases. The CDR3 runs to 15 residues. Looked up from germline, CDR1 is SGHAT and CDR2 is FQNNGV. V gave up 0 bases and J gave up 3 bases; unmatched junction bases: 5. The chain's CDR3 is CASSLEWGQNYEQYF. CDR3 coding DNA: TGTGCCAGCAGCTTAGAATGGGGACAGAACTACGAGCAGTACTTC.

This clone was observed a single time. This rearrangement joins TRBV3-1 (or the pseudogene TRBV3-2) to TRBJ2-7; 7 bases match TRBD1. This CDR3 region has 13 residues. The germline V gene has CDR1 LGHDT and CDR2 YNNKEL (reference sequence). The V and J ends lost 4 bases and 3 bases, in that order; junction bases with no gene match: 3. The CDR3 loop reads CASSRGQSYEQYF. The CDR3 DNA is TGTGCCAGCAGCCGGGGACAGAGCTACGAGCAGTACTTC.

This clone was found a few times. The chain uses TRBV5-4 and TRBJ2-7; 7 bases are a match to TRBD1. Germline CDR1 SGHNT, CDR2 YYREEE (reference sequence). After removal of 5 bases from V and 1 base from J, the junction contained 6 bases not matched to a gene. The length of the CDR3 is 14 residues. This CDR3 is CASSKMTGSYEQYF. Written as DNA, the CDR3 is TGTGCCAGCAGTAAAATGACAGGGTCCTACGAGCAGTACTTC.